Listed below are T cell receptor beta chains from one sample, sequenced in a study of T cell changes during pregnancy in multiple sclerosis. Some clones are missing from TCRdb's copy, which holds only in-frame ones; the method was immunoSEQ multiplex PCR. Of about 55,000 clones listed, roughly 94% are singletons. This material consisted of CD8+ T cells from peripheral blood mononuclear cells, taken in the third trimester of pregnancy. The receptors originated from a female donor with multiple sclerosis, enrolled in a pregnancy study. The CDR3 runs from the conserved cysteine through the conserved F or W. D genes are given only for firm matches. Only some rows state a clone size, as once, few, many or a class for expanded clones.

v_gene	j_gene	abundance	d_gene	CDR3aa	CDR3nt
TRBV4-3	TRBJ2-1	-	TRBD2	CASSHGTSGTYNEQFF	TGCGCCAGCAGCCACGGGACTAGCGGAACGTACAATGAGCAGTTCTTC
TRBV19	TRBJ2-7	-	TRBD2	CASSNPTSGRSHEQYF	TGTGCCAGTAGTAACCCCACTAGCGGGAGGTCCCACGAGCAGTACTTC
TRBV5-1	TRBJ2-3	once	-	CASSLWWEVRDTQYF	TGCGCCAGCAGCTTGTGGTGGGAGGTACGAGATACGCAGTATTTT
TRBV28	TRBJ2-7	-	TRBD2	CASSPGTSGAYSYEQYF	TGTGCCAGCAGTCCTGGGACTAGCGGGGCCTACTCCTACGAGCAGTACTTC
TRBV11-2	TRBJ2-7	-	TRBD1	CASSSAPGTGDSYEQYF	TGTGCCAGCAGCTCTGCCCCCGGGACAGGGGATTCCTACGAGCAGTACTTC
TRBV19	TRBJ1-3	-	TRBD1	CASTATGSSGNTIYF	TGTGCCAGTACCGCGACAGGGAGCTCTGGAAACACCATATATTTT
TRBV6-4	TRBJ2-1	-	-	CASSERAEDNEQFF	TGTGCCAGCAGTGAGCGAGCGGAGGACAATGAGCAGTTCTTC
TRBV27	TRBJ2-7	once	TRBD1	CASSLTGTGGFYEQYF	TGTGCCAGCAGCCTAACCGGGACAGGGGGCTTCTACGAGCAGTACTTC
TRBV5-6	TRBJ2-7	-	-	CASLGLADEQYF	TGTGCCAGCCTCGGGTTGGCAGACGAGCAGTACTTC
TRBV6-5	TRBJ2-4	-	-	CASSYSLQGGIQYF	TGTGCCAGCAGTTACTCGCTGCAGGGCGGCATTCAGTACTTC
TRBV27	TRBJ1-1	-	TRBD1	CASSLSPGTGNTEAFF	TGTGCCAGCAGTTTATCGCCCGGGACAGGGAACACTGAAGCTTTCTTT
TRBV5-4	TRBJ1-2	-	-	CASSRENYGYTF	TGTGCCAGCAGCCGAGAGAACTATGGCTACACCTTC
TRBV7-8	TRBJ2-7	-	-	CASSAGLHQYEQYF	TGTGCCAGCAGCGCCGGACTACACCAATACGAGCAGTACTTC
TRBV30	TRBJ2-5	-	-	CAWSVGGLETQYF	TGTGCCTGGAGTGTAGGAGGGTTAGAGACCCAGTACTTC
TRBV28	TRBJ2-3	-	TRBD2	CASSWTSGGLDTQYF	TGTGCCAGCAGTTGGACTAGCGGGGGGTTAGATACGCAGTATTTT
TRBV9	TRBJ2-1	-	TRBD2	CASSPGLAAYNEQFF	TGTGCCAGCAGCCCAGGACTAGCGGCCTACAATGAGCAGTTCTTC